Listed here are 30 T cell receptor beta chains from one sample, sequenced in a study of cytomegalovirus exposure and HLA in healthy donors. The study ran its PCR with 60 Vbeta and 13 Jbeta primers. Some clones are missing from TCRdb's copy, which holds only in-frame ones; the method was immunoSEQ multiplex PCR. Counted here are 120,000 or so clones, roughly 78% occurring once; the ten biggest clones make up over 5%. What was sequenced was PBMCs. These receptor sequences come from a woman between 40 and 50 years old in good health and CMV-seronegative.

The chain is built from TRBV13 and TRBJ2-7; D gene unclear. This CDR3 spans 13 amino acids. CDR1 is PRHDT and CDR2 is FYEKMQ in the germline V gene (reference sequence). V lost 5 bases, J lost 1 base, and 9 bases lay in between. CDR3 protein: CASSPIVSYEQYF. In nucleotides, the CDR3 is TGTGCCAGCAGCCCGATAGTATCCTACGAGCAGTACTTC.

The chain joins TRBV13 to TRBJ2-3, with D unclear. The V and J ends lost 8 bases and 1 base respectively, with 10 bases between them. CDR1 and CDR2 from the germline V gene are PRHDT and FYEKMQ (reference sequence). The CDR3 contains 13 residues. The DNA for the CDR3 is TGTGCCAGCGGGTCAGGCCGCACAGATACGCAGTATTTT. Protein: CASGSGRTDTQYF.

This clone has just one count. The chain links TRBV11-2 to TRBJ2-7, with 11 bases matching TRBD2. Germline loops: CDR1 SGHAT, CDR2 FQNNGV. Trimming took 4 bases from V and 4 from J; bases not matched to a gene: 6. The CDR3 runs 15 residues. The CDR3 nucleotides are TGTGCCAGCAGCTCCATAGCGGGAGGGGGTTACGAGCAGTACTTC. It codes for CASSSIAGGGYEQYF.

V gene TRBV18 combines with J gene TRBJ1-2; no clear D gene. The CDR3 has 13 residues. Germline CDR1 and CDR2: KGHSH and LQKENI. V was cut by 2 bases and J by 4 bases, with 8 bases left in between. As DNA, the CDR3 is TGTGCCAGCTCACCAGCGGATCCCTATGGCTACACCTTC. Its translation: CASSPADPYGYTF.

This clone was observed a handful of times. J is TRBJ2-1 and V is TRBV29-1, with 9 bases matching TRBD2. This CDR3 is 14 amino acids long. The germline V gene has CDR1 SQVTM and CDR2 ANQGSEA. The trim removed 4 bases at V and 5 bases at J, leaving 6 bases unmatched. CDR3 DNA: TGCAGCGTTGGCGCTAGCGGGAACCACAATGAGCAGTTCTTC. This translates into CSVGASGNHNEQFF.

CDR3 in DNA: TGTGCCAGTAGTATCCCTCCCGGTGGGGGGACTGAAGCTTTCTTT. Its protein is CASSIPPGGGTEAFF. The gene calls are TRBV19 and TRBJ1-1, with a weak D call TRBD1 (5 bases). The CDR3 has 15 residues. Trimming took off 3 bases at V and 5 bases at J, with 16 bases between the two ends. The germline CDR1 and CDR2 sequences are LNHDA and SQIVND (reference sequence).

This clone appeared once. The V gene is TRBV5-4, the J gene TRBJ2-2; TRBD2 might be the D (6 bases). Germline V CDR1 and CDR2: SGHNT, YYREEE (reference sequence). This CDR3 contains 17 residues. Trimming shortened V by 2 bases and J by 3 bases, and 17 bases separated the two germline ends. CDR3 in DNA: TGTGCCAGCAGCTTAAGGGTAACGGGAGTCGACACCGGGGAGCTGTTTTTT. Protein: CASSLRVTGVDTGELFF.

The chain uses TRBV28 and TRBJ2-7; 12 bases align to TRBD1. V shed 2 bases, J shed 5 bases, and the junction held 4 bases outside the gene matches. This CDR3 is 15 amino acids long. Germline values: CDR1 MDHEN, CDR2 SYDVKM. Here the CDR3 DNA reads TGTGCCAGCAGTTTAGAGGGGACAGGGGGCAACGAGCAGTACTTC. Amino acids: CASSLEGTGGNEQYF.

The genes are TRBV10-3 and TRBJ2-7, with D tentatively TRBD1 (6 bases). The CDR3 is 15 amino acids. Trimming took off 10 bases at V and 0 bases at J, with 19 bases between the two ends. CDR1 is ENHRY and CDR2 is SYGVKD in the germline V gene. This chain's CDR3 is CATEDTTGLSYEQYF. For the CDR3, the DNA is TGTGCCACCGAGGACACCACAGGGCTCTCCTACGAGCAGTACTTC.

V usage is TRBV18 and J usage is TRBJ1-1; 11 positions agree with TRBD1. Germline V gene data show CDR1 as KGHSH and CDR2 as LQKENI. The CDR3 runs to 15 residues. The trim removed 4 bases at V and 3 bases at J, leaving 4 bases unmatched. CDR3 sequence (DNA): TGTGCCAGCTCACTTGGGACAGGGGGATACACTGAAGCTTTCTTT. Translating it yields CASSLGTGGYTEAFF.

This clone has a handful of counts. The CDR3 loop reads CAISDLPSGIDTDTQYF. The CDR3 DNA reads as TGTGCCATCAGTGATCTACCCAGCGGGATCGATACAGATACGCAGTATTTT. V gene TRBV10-3 combines with J gene TRBJ2-3; 7 positions agree with TRBD2. The junction had 12 bases not matched to a gene; V was cut back by 3 bases and J by 3 bases. In germline, CDR1 is ENHRY, CDR2 SYGVKD. The CDR3 totals 17 residues.

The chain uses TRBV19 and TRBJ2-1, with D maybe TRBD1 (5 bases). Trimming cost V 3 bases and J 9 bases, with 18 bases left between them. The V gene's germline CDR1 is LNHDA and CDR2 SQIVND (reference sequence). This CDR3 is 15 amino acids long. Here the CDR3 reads CASSISVGHHPEQFF. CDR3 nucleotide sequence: TGTGCCAGTAGTATCTCGGTTGGACACCATCCTGAGCAGTTCTTC.

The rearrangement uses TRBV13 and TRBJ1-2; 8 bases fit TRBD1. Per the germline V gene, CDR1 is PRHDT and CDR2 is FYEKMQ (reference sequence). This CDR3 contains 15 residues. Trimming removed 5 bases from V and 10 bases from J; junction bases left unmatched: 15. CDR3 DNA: TGTGCCAGCAGCCCATTTACCGGGACAGGCCAAAACTACACCTTC. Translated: CASSPFTGTGQNYTF.

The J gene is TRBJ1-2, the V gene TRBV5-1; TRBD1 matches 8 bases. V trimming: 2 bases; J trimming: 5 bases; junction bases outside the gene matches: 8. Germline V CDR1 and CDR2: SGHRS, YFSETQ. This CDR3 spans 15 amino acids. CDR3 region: CASSFLDREGYGYTF. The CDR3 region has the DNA TGCGCCAGCAGCTTTCTGGACAGGGAAGGGTATGGCTACACCTTC.

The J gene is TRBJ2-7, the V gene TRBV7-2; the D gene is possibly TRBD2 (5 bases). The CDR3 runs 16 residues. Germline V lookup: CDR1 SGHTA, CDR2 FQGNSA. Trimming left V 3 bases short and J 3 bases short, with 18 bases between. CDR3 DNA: TGTGCCAGCAGCTTTCGGGCGGGCGGGCGAAACTACGAGCAGTACTTC. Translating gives CASSFRAGGRNYEQYF.

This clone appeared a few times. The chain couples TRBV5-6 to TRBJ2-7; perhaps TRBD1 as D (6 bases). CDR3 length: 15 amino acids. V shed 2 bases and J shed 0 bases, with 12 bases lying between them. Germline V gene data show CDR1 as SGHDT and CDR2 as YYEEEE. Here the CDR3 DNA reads TGTGCCAGCAGCTTTTGGGGGCGCGGCTCCTACGAGCAGTACTTC. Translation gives CASSFWGRGSYEQYF. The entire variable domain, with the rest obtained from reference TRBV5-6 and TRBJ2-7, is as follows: DAGVTQSPTHLIKTRGQQVTLRCSPKSGHDTVSWYQQALGQGPQFIFQYYEEEERQRGNFPDRFSGHQFPNYSSELNVNALLLGDSALYLCASSFWGRGSYEQYFGPGTRLTVT.

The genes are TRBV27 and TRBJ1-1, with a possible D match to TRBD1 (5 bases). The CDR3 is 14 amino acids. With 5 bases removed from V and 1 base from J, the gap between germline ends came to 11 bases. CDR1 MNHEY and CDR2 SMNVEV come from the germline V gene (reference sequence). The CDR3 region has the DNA TGTGCCAGCAGTAGCAGGGTTACGAACACTGAAGCTTTCTTT. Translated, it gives CASSSRVTNTEAFF.

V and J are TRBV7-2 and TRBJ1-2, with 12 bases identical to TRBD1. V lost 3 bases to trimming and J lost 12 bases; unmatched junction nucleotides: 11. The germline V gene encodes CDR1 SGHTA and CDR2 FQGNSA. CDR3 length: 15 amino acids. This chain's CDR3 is CASSFTLGTGGADTF. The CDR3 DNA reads TGTGCCAGCAGCTTTACTCTCGGGACAGGGGGCGCGGACACCTTC.

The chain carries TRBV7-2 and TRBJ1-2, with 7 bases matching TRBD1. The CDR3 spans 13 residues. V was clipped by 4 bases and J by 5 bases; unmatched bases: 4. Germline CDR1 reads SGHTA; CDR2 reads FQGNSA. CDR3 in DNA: TGTGCCAGCAGCTCGGGACAGCAATATGGCTACACCTTC. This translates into CASSSGQQYGYTF. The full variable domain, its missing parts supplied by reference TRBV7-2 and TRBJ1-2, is GAGVSQSPSNKVTEKGKDVELRCDPISGHTALYWYRQSLGQGLEFLIYFQGNSAPDKSGLPSDRFSAERTGGSVSTLTIQRTQQEDSAVYLCASSSGQQYGYTFGSGTRLTVV.

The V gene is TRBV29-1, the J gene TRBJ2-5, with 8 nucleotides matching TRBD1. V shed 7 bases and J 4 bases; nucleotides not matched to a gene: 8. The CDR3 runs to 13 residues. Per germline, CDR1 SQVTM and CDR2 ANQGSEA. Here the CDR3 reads CSGNTGTGETQYF. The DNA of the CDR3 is TGCAGCGGTAACACCGGGACAGGAGAGACCCAGTACTTC.

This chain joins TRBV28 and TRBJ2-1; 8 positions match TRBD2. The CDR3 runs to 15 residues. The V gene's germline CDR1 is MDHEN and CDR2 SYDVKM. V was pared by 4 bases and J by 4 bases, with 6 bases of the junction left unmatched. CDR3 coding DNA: TGTGCCAGCAGTTCCTTTAGCGGGGCGTACAATGAGCAGTTCTTC. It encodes CASSSFSGAYNEQFF.

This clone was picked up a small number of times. CDR3 residues: CASSQAVQANTGELFF. As DNA, the CDR3 is TGTGCCAGCAGCCAAGCGGTCCAGGCCAACACCGGGGAGCTGTTTTTT. The rearrangement joins TRBV4-2 to TRBJ2-2; D gene unclear. Looked up from germline, CDR1 is LGHNA and CDR2 is YNFKEQ. Trimming stripped 1 base from V and 2 bases from J, with 11 bases between. The CDR3 runs 16 residues.

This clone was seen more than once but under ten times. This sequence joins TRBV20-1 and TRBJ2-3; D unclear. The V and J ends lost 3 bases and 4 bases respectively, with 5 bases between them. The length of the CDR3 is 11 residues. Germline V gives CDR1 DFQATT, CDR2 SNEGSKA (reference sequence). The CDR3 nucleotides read TGCAGTGCTAGTCATGCAGATACGCAGTATTTT. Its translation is CSASHADTQYF.

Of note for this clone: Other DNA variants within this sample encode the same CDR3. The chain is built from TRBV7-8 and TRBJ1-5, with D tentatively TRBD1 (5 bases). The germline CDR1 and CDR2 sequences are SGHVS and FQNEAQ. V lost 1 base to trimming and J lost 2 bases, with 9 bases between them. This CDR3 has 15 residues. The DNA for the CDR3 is TGTGCCAGCAGCTTAGGGGCCAGGGGCAATCAGCCCCAGCATTTT. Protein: CASSLGARGNQPQHF.

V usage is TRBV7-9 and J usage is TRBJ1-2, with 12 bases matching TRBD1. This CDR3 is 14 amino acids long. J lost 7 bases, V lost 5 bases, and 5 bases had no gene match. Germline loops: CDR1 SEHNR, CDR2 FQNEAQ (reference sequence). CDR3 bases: TGTGCCAGCAGCCGGGGACAGGGGGCGAGTGGCTACACCTTC. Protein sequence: CASSRGQGASGYTF.

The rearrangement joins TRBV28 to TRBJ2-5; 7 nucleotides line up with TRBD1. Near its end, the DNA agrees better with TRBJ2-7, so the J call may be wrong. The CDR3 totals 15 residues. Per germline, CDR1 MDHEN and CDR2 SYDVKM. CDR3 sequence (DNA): TGTGCCAGCAGCCCACCTACGACAGGGTGGGACGAGCAGTACTTC. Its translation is CASSPPTTGWDEQYF.

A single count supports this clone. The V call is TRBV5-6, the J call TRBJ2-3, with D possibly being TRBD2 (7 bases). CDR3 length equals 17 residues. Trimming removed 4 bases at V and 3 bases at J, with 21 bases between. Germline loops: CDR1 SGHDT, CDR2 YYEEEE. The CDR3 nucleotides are TGTGCCAGCAGCACCTGGGGGGGGGCCTCGGTGACAGATACGCAGTATTTT. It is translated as CASSTWGGASVTDTQYF. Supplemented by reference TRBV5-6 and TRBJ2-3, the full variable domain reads DAGVTQSPTHLIKTRGQQVTLRCSPKSGHDTVSWYQQALGQGPQFIFQYYEEEERQRGNFPDRFSGHQFPNYSSELNVNALLLGDSALYLCASSTWGGASVTDTQYFGPGTRLTVL.

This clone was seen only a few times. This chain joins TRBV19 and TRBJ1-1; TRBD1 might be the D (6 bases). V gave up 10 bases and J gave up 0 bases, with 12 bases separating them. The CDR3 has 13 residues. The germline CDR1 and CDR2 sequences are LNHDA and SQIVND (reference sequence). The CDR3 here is CATATGLNTEAFF. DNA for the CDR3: TGTGCCACCGCGACAGGATTGAACACTGAAGCTTTCTTT.

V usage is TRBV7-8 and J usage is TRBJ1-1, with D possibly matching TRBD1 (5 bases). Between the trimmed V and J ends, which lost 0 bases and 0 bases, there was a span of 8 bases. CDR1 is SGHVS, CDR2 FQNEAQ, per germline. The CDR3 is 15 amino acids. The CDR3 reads CASSLAGGVNTEAFF. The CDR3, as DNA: TGTGCCAGCAGCTTAGCGGGGGGGGTGAACACTGAAGCTTTCTTT.

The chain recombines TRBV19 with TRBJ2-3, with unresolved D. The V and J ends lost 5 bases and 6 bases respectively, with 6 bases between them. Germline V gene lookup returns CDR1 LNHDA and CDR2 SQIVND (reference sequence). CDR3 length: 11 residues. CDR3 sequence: CASSVRDTQYF. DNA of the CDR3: TGTGCCAGTAGTGTACGGGATACGCAGTATTTT.